This T cell receptor beta chain was recovered during a study of blood T cell repertoires in COVID-19. CDR1 and CDR2 from the germline V gene are MGHDK and SYGVNS. There are 12 residues in the CDR3. TCRdb's table, derived via immunoSEQ multiplex PCR, lists solely in-frame clones and lacks some. This sample has tens of thousands of clones; 60% to 85% occur once, and the top ten carry over 40%. Comments on this clone: The junction departs from the called germline gene at one end, perhaps through a read error.

This chain joins TRBV25-1 and TRBJ1-5, with no clear D. What was sequenced was peripheral blood. This clonotype was obtained from a human donor in a cohort sampled during active COVID-19. CDR3 loop: CASSESGQPQHF. CDR3 nucleotides: TGTGCCAGCAGCGAATCGGGGCAGCCCCAGCATTTT.